This TCR beta chain was recorded in a study of CD8 T cells in ankylosing spondylitis. Overall study results and limits: Reported data indicate significant enrichment of disease-linked clones within matched ankylosing spondylitis synovial fluid.

A single record per CDR3 protein comes from TCRdb applying MiXCR to the 5' RACE reads. The table shows about 100,000 distinct CDR3 sequences, with 7.5% to 9% occurring only once. This clonotype was picked up a small number of times. Its antigen remains unknown. The trim removed 6 bases at V and 6 bases at J, leaving 7 bases unmatched. The CDR3 contains 14 residues. CDR1 KGHSH and CDR2 LQKENI come from the germline V gene. The material sequenced was blood, either unsorted or a sorted T cell fraction (not recorded which). The J gene is TRBJ2-1, the V gene TRBV18; 8 nucleotides align to TRBD2. This sequence was found in a male donor with ankylosing spondylitis or in good health (not recorded which). CDR3 bases: TGTGCCAGCTCCCCCGGGACTAGGGGCAATGAGCAGTTCTTC. Its translation is CASSPGTRGNEQFF.